The T cell receptor (beta chain) described here comes from a study of technical replicates of blood from a handful of donors. Libraries were prepared by immunoSEQ multiplex PCR; TCRdb keeps only in-frame clonotypes and omits some of them. The table has 45,000 to 55,000 clones, about 95% seen once. Germline V CDR1 and CDR2: SGHTA, FQGNSA. The CDR3 is made up of 15 amino acids. V lost 1 base, J lost 7 bases, and 7 bases stayed unmatched. The receptor was derived from a human donor in good health. Sequenced material: T cells isolated from PBMCs. The chain employs TRBV7-2 and TRBJ2-5, with TRBD2 identical over 9 bases. CDR3 sequence reads: CASSLGLAGRGTQYF. For the CDR3, the DNA is TGTGCCAGCAGCTTAGGGCTAGCGGGGCGGGGGACCCAGTACTTC.